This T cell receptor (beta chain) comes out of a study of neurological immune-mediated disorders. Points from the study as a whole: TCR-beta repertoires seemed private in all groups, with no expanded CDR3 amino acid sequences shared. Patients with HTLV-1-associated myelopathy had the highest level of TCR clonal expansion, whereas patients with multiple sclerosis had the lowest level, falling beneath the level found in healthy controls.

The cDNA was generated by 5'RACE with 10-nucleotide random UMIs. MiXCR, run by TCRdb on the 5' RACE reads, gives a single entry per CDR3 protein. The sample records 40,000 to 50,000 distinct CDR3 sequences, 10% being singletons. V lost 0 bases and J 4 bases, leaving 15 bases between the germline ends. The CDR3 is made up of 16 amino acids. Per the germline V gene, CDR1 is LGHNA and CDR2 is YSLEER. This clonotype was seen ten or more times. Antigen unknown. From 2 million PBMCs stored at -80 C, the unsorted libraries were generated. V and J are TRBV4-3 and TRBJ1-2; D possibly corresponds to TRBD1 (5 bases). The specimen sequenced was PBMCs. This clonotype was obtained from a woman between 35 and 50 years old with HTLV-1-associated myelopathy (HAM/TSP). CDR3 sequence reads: CASSQEGVGGVYGYTF. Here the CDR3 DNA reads TGCGCCAGCAGCCAAGAGGGGGTGGGGGGGGTCTATGGCTACACCTTC.